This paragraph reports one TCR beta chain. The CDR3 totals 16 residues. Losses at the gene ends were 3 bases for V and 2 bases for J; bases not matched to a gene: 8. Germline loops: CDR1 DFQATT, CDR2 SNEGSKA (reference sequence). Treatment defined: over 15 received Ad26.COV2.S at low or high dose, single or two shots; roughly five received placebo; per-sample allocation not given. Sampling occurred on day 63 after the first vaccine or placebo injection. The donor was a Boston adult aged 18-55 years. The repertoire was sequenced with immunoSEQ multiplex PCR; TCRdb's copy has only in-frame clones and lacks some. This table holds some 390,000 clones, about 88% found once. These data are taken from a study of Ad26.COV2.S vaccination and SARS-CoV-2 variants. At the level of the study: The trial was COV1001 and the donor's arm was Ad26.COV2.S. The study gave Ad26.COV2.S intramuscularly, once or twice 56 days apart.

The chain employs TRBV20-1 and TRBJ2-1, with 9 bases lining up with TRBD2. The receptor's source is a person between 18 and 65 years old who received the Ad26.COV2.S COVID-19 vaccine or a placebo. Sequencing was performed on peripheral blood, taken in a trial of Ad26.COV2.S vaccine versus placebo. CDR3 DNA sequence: TGCAGTGCTAGTGGAGCGGGGGGCCTGACCTACAATGAGCAGTTCTTC. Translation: CSASGAGGLTYNEQFF.